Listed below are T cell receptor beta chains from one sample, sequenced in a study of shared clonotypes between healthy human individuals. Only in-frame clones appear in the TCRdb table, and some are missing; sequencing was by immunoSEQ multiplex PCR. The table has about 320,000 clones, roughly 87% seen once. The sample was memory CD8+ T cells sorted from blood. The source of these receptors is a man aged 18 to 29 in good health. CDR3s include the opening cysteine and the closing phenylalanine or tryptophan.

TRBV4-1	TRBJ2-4	CASVDYNKNIQYF
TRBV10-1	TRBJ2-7	CASSDLAGGFYEQYF
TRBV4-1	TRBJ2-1	CASRSRDIPHPDNEQFF
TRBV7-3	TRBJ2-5	CASSQDGRGETQYF
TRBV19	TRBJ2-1	CASSLGTGGTGLYNEQFF
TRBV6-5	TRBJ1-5	CATFGGSAQHF
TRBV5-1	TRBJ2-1	CASSPWDVDEQFF
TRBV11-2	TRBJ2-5	CASSFSGGEETQYF
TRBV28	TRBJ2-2	CASSSLTGPSFGGELFF
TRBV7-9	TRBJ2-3	CASSASGTSGYTQYF
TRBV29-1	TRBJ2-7	CSVAQRLAPSGAYEQYF
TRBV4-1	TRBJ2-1	CASSQDYGGGGVFYNEQFF
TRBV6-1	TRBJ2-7	CASSEVWGYEQYF
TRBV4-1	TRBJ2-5	CASSQTVFGQGQETQYF
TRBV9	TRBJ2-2	CASSVEVNTGELFF
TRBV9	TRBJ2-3	CASSAEGTVDTQYF
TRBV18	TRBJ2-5	CASSPWGLEETQYF
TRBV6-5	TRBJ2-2	CASSLEGQGSSGELFF
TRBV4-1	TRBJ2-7	CASRQLAGGPYEQYF
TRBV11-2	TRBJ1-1	CASSLQGLWAFF
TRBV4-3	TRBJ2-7	CASSQAEGRYEQYF
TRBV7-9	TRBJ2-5	CASSLDRDRQETQYF
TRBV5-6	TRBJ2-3	CASSLGTGTDTQYF
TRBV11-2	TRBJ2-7	CASSERLAYEQYF
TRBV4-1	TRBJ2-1	CASSQPELAGAGEQFF
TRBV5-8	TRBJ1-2	CASSLTGGNGYTF
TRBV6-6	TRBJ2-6	CASSYPYSGANVLTF
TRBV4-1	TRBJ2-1	CASSPRTSELTNEQFF
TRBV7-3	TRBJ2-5	CASSSSLRGGSEETQYF
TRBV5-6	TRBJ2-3	CASSLSGLAGRTDTQYF
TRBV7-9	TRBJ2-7	CASSFTRQGMSYEQYF
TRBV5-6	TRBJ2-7	CASSLEVDEQYF
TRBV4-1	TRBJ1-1	CASSPLSSDRGTEAFF
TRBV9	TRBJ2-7	CASSSGTGVEQYF
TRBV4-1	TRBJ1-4	CASSRQGSTNEKLFF